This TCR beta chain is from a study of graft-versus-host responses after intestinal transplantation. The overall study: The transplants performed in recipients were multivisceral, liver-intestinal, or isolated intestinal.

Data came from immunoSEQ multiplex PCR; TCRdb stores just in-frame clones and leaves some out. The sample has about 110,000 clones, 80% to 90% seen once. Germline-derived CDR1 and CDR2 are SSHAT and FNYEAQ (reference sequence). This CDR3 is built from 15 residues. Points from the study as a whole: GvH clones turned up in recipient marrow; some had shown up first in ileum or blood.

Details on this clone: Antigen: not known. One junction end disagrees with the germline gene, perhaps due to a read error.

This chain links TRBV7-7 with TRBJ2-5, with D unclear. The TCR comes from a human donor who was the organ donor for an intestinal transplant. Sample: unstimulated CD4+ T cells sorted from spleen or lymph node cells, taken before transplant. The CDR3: CASSLYYSAGETQYF. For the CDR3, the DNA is TGTGCTAGCAGCTTATACTACTCGGCCGGGGAGACCCAGTACTTC.